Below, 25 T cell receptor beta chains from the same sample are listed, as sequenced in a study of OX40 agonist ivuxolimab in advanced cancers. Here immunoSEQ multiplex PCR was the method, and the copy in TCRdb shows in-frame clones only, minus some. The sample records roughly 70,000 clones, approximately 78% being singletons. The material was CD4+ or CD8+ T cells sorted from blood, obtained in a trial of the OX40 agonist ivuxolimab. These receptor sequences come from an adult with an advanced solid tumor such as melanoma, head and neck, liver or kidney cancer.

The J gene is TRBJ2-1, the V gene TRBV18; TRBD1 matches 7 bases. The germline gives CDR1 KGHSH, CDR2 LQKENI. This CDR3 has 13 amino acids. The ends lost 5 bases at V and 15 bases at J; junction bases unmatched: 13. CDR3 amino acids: CASSDGQERVPFF. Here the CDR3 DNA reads TGTGCCAGCTCAGATGGACAGGAGCGCGTTCCGTTCTTC.

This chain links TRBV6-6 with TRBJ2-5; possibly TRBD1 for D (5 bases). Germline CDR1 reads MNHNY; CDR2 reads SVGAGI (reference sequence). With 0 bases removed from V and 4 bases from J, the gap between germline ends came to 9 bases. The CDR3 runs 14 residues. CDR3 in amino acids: CASSYSEGAETQYF. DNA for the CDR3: TGTGCCAGCAGTTACTCAGAAGGGGCAGAGACCCAGTACTTC.

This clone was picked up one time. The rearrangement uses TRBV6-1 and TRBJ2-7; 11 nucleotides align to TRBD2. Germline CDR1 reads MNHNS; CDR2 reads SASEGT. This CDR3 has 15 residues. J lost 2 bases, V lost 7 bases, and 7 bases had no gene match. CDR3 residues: CASTALAGVTYEQYF. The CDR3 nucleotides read TGTGCCAGCACCGCACTAGCGGGGGTGACCTACGAGCAGTACTTC.

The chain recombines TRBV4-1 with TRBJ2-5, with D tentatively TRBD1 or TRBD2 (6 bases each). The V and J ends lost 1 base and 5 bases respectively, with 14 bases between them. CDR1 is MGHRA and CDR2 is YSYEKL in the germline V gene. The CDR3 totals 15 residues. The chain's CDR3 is CASSQAAGGRETQYF. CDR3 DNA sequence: TGCGCCAGCAGCCAAGCTGCCGGGGGCCGGGAGACCCAGTACTTC.

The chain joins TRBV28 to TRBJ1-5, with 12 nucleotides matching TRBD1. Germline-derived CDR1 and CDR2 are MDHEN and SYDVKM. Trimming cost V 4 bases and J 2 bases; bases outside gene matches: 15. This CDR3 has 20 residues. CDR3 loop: CASSWTGTGGGISGNQPQHF. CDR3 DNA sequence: TGTGCCAGCAGTTGGACCGGGACAGGGGGCGGAATCAGTGGCAATCAGCCCCAGCATTTT.

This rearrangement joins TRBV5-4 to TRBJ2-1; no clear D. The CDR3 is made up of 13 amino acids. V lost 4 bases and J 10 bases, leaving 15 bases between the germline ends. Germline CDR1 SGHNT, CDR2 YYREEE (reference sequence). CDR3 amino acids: CASSPWTVGEQFF. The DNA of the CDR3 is TGTGCCAGCAGCCCCTGGACGGTTGGGGAGCAGTTCTTC.

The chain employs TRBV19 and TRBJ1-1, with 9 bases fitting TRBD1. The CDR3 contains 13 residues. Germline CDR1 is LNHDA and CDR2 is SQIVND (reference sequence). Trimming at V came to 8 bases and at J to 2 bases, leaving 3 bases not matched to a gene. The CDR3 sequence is CASSDRGNTEAFF. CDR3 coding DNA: TGTGCCAGTTCGGACAGGGGAAACACTGAAGCTTTCTTT.

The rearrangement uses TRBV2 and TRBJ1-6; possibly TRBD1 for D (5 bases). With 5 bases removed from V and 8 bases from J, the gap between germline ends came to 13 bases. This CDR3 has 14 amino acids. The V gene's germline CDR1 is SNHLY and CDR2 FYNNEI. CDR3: CASSNPIRDSPLHF. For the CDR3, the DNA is TGTGCCAGCAGTAATCCCATCAGGGATTCACCCCTCCACTTT.

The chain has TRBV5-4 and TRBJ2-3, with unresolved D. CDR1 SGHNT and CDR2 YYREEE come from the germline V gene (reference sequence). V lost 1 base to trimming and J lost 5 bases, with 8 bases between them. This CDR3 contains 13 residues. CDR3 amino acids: CASSLPGGDTQYF. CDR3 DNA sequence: TGTGCCAGCAGCTTGCCTGGTGGAGATACGCAGTATTTT.

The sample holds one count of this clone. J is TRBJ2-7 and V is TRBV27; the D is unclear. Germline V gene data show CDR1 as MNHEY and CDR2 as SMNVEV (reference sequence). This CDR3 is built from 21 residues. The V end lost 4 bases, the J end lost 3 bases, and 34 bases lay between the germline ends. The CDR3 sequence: CASSCPVGFERVPPPYYEQYF. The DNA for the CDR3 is TGTGCCAGCAGTTGCCCCGTTGGCTTCGAACGGGTCCCCCCGCCTTACTACGAGCAGTACTTC.

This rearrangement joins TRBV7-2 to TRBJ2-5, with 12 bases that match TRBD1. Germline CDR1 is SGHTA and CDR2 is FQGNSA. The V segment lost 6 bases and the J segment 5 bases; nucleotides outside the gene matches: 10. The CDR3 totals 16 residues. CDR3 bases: TGTGCCAGCAGACAAGCGGGGACAGGGGGCCGGGAGACCCAGTACTTC. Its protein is CASRQAGTGGRETQYF. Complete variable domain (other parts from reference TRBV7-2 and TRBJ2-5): GAGVSQSPSNKVTEKGKDVELRCDPISGHTALYWYRQSLGQGLEFLIYFQGNSAPDKSGLPSDRFSAERTGGSVSTLTIQRTQQEDSAVYLCASRQAGTGGRETQYFGPGTRLLVL.

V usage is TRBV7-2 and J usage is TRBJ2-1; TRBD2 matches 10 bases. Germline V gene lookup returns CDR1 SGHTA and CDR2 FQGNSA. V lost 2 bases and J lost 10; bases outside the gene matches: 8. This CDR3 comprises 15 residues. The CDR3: CASSLLAGEQGEQFF. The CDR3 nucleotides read TGTGCCAGCAGCTTACTAGCGGGGGAGCAGGGGGAGCAGTTCTTC.

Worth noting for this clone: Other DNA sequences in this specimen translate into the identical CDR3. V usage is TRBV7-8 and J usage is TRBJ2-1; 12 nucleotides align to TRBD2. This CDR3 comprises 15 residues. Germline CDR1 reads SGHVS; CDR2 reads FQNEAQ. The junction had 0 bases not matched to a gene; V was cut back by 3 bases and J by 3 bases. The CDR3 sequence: CASSLGLAGYNEQFF. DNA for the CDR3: TGTGCCAGCAGCTTGGGACTAGCGGGCTACAATGAGCAGTTCTTC. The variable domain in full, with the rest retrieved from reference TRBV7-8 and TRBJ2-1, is GAGVSQSPRYKVAKRGQDVALRCDPISGHVSLFWYQQALGQGPEFLTYFQNEAQLDKSGLPSDRFFAERPEGSVSTLKIQRTQQEDSAVYLCASSLGLAGYNEQFFGPGTRLTVL.

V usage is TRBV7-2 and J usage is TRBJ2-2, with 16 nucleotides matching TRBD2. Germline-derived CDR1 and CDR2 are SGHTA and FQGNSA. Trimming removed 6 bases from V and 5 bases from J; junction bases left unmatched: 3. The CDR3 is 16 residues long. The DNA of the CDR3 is TGTGCCAGCAGATCGGGACTAGCGGGGGGGACCGGGGAGCTGTTTTTT. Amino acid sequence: CASRSGLAGGTGELFF. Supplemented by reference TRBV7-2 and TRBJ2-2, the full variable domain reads GAGVSQSPSNKVTEKGKDVELRCDPISGHTALYWYRQSLGQGLEFLIYFQGNSAPDKSGLPSDRFSAERTGGSVSTLTIQRTQQEDSAVYLCASRSGLAGGTGELFFGEGSRLTVL.

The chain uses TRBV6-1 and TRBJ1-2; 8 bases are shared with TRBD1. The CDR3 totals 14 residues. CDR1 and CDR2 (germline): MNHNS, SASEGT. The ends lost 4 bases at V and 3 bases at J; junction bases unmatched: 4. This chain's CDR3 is CASSGQGADYGYTF. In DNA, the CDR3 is TGTGCCAGCAGTGGCCAGGGGGCAGACTATGGCTACACCTTC.

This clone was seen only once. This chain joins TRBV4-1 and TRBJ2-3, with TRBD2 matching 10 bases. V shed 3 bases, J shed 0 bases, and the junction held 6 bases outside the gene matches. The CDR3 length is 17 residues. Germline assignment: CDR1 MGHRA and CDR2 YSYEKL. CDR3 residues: CASSQFASGRSTDTQYF. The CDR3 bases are TGCGCCAGCAGCCAGTTTGCTAGCGGGAGAAGCACAGATACGCAGTATTTT.

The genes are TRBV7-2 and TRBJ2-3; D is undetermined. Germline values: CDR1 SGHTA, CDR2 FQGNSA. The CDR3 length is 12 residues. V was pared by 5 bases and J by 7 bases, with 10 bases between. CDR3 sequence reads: CASSPGGNTQYF. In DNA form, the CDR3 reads TGTGCCAGCAGCCCCGGCGGAAATACGCAGTATTTT.

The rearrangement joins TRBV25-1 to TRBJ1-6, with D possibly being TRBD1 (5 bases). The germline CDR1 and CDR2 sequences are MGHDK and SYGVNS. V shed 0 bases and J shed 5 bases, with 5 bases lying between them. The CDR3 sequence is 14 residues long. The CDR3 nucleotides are TGTGCCAGCAGTGAATACAGGGATAATTCACCCCTCCACTTT. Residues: CASSEYRDNSPLHF.

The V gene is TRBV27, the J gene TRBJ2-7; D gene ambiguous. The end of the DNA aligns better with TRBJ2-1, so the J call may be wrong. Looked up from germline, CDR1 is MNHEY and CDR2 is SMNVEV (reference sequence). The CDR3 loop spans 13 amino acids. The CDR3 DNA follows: TGTGCCGCCGGGTCCTTTTCCTACAATGAGCAGTTCTTC. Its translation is CAAGSFSYNEQFF.

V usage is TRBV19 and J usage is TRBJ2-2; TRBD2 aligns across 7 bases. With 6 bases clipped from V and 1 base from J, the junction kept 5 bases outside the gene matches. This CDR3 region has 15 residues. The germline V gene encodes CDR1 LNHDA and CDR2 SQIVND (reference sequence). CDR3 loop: CASSNPGGNTGELFF. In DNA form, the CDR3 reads TGTGCCAGTAGCAACCCGGGGGGGAACACCGGGGAGCTGTTTTTT. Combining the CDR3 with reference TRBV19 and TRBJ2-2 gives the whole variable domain DGGITQSPKYLFRKEGQNVTLSCEQNLNHDAMYWYRQDPGQGLRLIYYSQIVNDFQKGDIAEGYSVSREKKESFPLTVTSAQKNPTAFYLCASSNPGGNTGELFFGEGSRLTVL.

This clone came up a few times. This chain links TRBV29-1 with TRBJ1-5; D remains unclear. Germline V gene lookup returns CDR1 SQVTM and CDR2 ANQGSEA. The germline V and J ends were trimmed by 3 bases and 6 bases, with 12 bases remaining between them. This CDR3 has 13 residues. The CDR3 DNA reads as TGCAGCGTTGAGTCAGAAATTGGTCAGCCCCAGCATTTT. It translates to CSVESEIGQPQHF.

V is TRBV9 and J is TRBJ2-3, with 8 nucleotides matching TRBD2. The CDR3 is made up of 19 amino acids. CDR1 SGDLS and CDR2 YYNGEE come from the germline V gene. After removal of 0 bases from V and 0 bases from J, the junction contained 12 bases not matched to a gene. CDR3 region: CASSVVGSGASTSTDTQYF. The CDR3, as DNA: TGTGCCAGCAGCGTAGTCGGTAGCGGGGCGTCAACTAGCACAGATACGCAGTATTTT.

CDR3 sequence (DNA): TGTGCCAGCTCAACGGGGGGACAGGGGAATTCACCCCTCCACTTT. Residues: CASSTGGQGNSPLHF. The chain recombines TRBV18 with TRBJ1-6; 10 bases match TRBD1. Per germline, CDR1 KGHSH and CDR2 LQKENI. This CDR3 spans 15 amino acids. V shed 5 bases and J 7 bases; nucleotides not matched to a gene: 5.

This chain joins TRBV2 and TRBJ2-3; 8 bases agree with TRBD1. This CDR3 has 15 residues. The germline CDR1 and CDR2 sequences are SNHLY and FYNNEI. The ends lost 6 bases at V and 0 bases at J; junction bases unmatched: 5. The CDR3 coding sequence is TGTGCCAGCAGAGGACAGGGCACTAGCACAGATACGCAGTATTTT. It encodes CASRGQGTSTDTQYF.

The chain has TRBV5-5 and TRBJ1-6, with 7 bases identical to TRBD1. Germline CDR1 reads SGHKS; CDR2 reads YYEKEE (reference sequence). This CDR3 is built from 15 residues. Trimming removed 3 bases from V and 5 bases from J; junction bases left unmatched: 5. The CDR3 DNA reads TGTGCCAGCAGCTCCCCGACAGGGAATAATTCACCCCTCCACTTT. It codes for CASSSPTGNNSPLHF.